The next 22 T cell receptor beta chains were all read from a single sample in a study of OX40 agonist ivuxolimab in advanced cancers. TCRdb keeps only in-frame clones here, not all; method: immunoSEQ multiplex PCR. The data hold some 13,000 clones, with around nine tenths observed a single time. The sequencing used CD4+ or CD8+ T cells sorted from blood, collected in a trial of the OX40 agonist ivuxolimab. The receptor set was obtained from an adult with an advanced solid tumor such as melanoma, head and neck, liver or kidney cancer.

In this sample, this clone turned up once. This rearrangement joins TRBV7-6 to TRBJ1-6; maybe TRBD1 (5 bases). CDR1 is SGHVS and CDR2 is FNYEAQ in the germline V gene. The CDR3 runs 17 residues. V was cut by 1 base and J by 7 bases, with 17 bases left in between. CDR3 amino acids: CASSLVGPREGNSPLHF. The CDR3 bases are TGTGCCAGCAGCTTAGTGGGGCCCAGGGAGGGGAATTCACCCCTCCACTTT. The full variable domain, its missing parts supplied by reference TRBV7-6 and TRBJ1-6, is GAGVSQSPRYKVTKRGQDVALRCDPISGHVSLYWYRQALGQGPEFLTYFNYEAQQDKSGLPNDRFSAERPEGSISTLTIQRTEQRDSAMYRCASSLVGPREGNSPLHFGNGTRLTVT.

This chain connects TRBV9 to TRBJ2-5; 16 nucleotides align to TRBD2. Germline CDR1 reads SGDLS; CDR2 reads YYNGEE. The length of the CDR3 is 18 residues. J gave up 1 base and V 3 bases, and 6 bases lay outside the gene matches. CDR3 protein: CASSEGTSGGELQETQYF. CDR3 DNA: TGTGCCAGCAGCGAAGGGACTAGCGGGGGGGAACTCCAAGAGACCCAGTACTTC.

The CDR3 nucleotides read TGTGCCAGCAGCTTAGATCTAGCGGACACCGGGGAGCTGTTTTTT. Protein product: CASSLDLADTGELFF. V and J are TRBV11-3 and TRBJ2-2; 7 bases agree with TRBD2. CDR1 is SGHNT, CDR2 YENEEA, per germline. The V and J ends lost 0 bases and 3 bases, in that order; junction bases with no gene match: 1. CDR3 length: 15 residues.

The chain carries TRBV7-2 and TRBJ2-1; the D gene is possibly TRBD2 (6 bases). Germline CDR1 is SGHTA and CDR2 is FQGNSA. Between the trimmed V and J ends, which lost 4 bases and 0 bases, there was a span of 10 bases. The CDR3 covers 15 residues. DNA of the CDR3: TGTGCCAGCAGCTCCGTCGGGAGCTCCTACAATGAGCAGTTCTTC. Protein sequence: CASSSVGSSYNEQFF.

V is TRBV9 and J is TRBJ1-1; D call uncertain. Germline-derived CDR1 and CDR2 are SGDLS and YYNGEE. Trimming left V 0 bases short and J 1 base short, with 10 bases between. This CDR3 spans 15 amino acids. The CDR3 DNA reads TGTGCCAGCAGCGTAGAGGCAAGGGCGAACACTGAAGCTTTCTTT. Amino acids: CASSVEARANTEAFF. Variable domain in full (rest from reference TRBV9 and TRBJ1-1): DSGVTQTPKHLITATGQRVTLRCSPRSGDLSVYWYQQSLDQGLQFLIQYYNGEERAKGNILERFSAQQFPDLHSELNLSSLELGDSALYFCASSVEARANTEAFFGQGTRLTVV.

The CDR3 sequence: CASSVEQGSGGGNEQFF. CDR3 nucleotide sequence: TGTGCCAGCAGCGTAGAGCAGGGGTCGGGGGGAGGTAATGAGCAGTTCTTC. J is TRBJ2-1 and V is TRBV9, with D maybe TRBD2 (7 bases). The V gene's germline CDR1 is SGDLS and CDR2 YYNGEE. The length of the CDR3 is 17 residues. V dropped 0 bases and J dropped 7 bases, with 20 bases sitting between them.

This chain connects TRBV5-5 to TRBJ2-4; D not resolved. The germline V gene encodes CDR1 SGHKS and CDR2 YYEKEE (reference sequence). V shed 4 bases and J shed 0 bases, with 14 bases lying between them. This CDR3 comprises 16 residues. The CDR3 DNA reads as TGTGCCAGCAGCACGGCGACCAGTCTAGCCAAAAACATTCAGTACTTC. Translation gives CASSTATSLAKNIQYF.

This clone is a singleton in its sample. The chain employs TRBV9 and TRBJ2-7, with D perhaps TRBD2 (6 bases). The CDR3 consists of 15 residues. Trimming left V 0 bases short and J 2 bases short, with 12 bases between. CDR1 and CDR2 (germline): SGDLS, YYNGEE. CDR3 loop: CASSVDPGVAYEQYF. DNA for the CDR3: TGTGCCAGCAGCGTAGATCCGGGGGTGGCCTACGAGCAGTACTTC.

This rearrangement joins TRBV27 to TRBJ1-5; 9 bases are a match to TRBD1. The germline V gene has CDR1 MNHEY and CDR2 SMNVEV (reference sequence). The CDR3 extends over 15 amino acids. The J segment lost 6 bases and the V segment lost 4 bases, leaving 7 bases of the junction unmatched. This CDR3 is CASSSGTGRVQPQHF. The CDR3 nucleotides read TGTGCCAGCAGTTCCGGGACAGGGAGGGTTCAGCCCCAGCATTTT.

J is TRBJ2-2 and V is TRBV7-8, with 12 bases that match TRBD2. V gave up 2 bases and J gave up 4 bases; unmatched junction bases: 11. CDR3 length: 19 residues. Per the germline V gene, CDR1 is SGHVS and CDR2 is FQNEAQ. The CDR3 spells CASSLHPSGGAEFTGELFF. CDR3 bases: TGTGCCAGCAGCTTACACCCTAGCGGGGGGGCTGAATTCACCGGGGAGCTGTTTTTT.

This chain joins TRBV21-1 and TRBJ2-4; the D call in the table, TRBD1, was not verified against the DNA. TRBV21-1 is a pseudogene locus. This CDR3 has 15 amino acids. The CDR3 DNA follows: TGTGCCAGCAGCTTCATTCGGACAGGACAAAACATTCAGTACTTC. It yields the protein CASSFIRTGQNIQYF.

The chain employs TRBV7-3 and TRBJ2-3, with 7 bases lining up with TRBD1. The CDR3 spans 13 residues. Germline values: CDR1 SGHTA, CDR2 FQGTGA. V lost 5 bases and J lost 2; bases outside the gene matches: 1. The CDR3 reads CASSGTDTDTQYF. DNA of the CDR3: TGTGCCAGCAGCGGGACAGACACAGATACGCAGTATTTT.

This clone showed up just once. The genes are TRBV7-9 and TRBJ2-3, with TRBD2 matching 13 bases. CDR1 and CDR2 (germline): SEHNR, FQNEAQ (reference sequence). The CDR3 loop spans 18 amino acids. Trimming cost V 1 base and J 0 bases; bases outside gene matches: 4. In DNA, the CDR3 is TGTGCCAGCAGCTTAGGACTAGCGGGGGGTTATAGCACAGATACGCAGTATTTT. Its protein product is CASSLGLAGGYSTDTQYF. The whole variable domain, filled in from reference TRBV7-9 and TRBJ2-3, reads DTGVSQNPRHKITKRGQNVTFRCDPISEHNRLYWYRQTLGQGPEFLTYFQNEAQLEKSRLLSDRFSAERPKGSFSTLEIQRTEQGDSAMYLCASSLGLAGGYSTDTQYFGPGTRLTVL.

This chain joins TRBV7-9 and TRBJ1-5; perhaps TRBD1 as D (5 bases). The CDR3 runs 16 residues. The V gene's germline CDR1 is SEHNR and CDR2 FQNEAQ (reference sequence). Trimming pared 0 bases from V and 5 bases from J, leaving 14 bases between. The CDR3, as DNA: TGTGCCAGCAGCTTAGCGGTAGGGGAGGTTGATCAGCCCCAGCATTTT. Translation gives CASSLAVGEVDQPQHF.

This clone was seen only a few times. The chain uses TRBV20-1 and TRBJ2-7; D unclear. This CDR3 has 11 amino acids. Germline values: CDR1 DFQATT, CDR2 SNEGSKA (reference sequence). V lost 7 bases and J 4 bases, leaving 11 bases between the germline ends. The chain's CDR3 is CSVLLEYEQYF. In nucleotides, the CDR3 is TGCAGTGTATTATTGGAGTACGAGCAGTACTTC.

The CDR3 reads CASSLSWGEAHEQYF. The CDR3 region has the DNA TGTGCCAGCAGCCTCTCGTGGGGGGAGGCCCACGAGCAGTACTTC. The rearrangement links TRBV13 to TRBJ2-7, with D maybe TRBD2 (6 bases). The CDR3 has 15 amino acids. V lost 5 bases and J lost 5, with 19 bases in between. Germline V gives CDR1 PRHDT, CDR2 FYEKMQ (reference sequence).

The rearrangement uses TRBV6-6 and TRBJ2-7; perhaps D is TRBD1 or TRBD2 (5 bases each). CDR1 MNHNY and CDR2 SVGAGI come from the germline V gene (reference sequence). The CDR3 is 14 residues long. The ends were cut back, 0 bases at V and 12 bases at J, with 18 bases in the middle. CDR3 coding DNA: TGTGCCAGCAGTTACTCGACGAGGGGAAACTCTTTGTACTTC. Amino acids: CASSYSTRGNSLYF.

The chain uses TRBV30 and TRBJ1-6; no reliable D call. The CDR3 runs 13 residues. The V and J ends lost 0 bases and 8 bases respectively, with 8 bases between them. The germline gives CDR1 GTSNPN, CDR2 SVGIG (reference sequence). CDR3: CAWSVIGDSPLHF. In DNA form, the CDR3 reads TGTGCCTGGAGTGTAATCGGAGATTCACCCCTCCACTTT.

The chain recombines TRBV6-1 with TRBJ2-1; 7 bases fit TRBD2. Germline CDR1 and CDR2: MNHNS and SASEGT. J gave up 0 bases and V 1 base, and 12 bases lay outside the gene matches. The CDR3 totals 19 residues. The CDR3 here is CASSEVLAASSSSYNEQFF. The CDR3 DNA is TGTGCCAGCAGTGAAGTCCTAGCGGCGTCAAGTAGCTCCTACAATGAGCAGTTCTTC.

The rearrangement uses TRBV5-8 and TRBJ2-2; 8 nucleotides align to TRBD2. CDR3 length: 15 residues. Germline-derived CDR1 and CDR2 are SGHTS and YDEGEE. Germline trimming cut 4 bases from V and 1 base from J; bases unmatched to any gene: 3. CDR3 coding DNA: TGTGCCAGCAGCCCCCTAGCGGGGAACACCGGGGAGCTGTTTTTT. Residues: CASSPLAGNTGELFF.

This clone has only one observation. The rearrangement links TRBV6-5 to TRBJ1-3, with 9 bases lining up with TRBD1. The germline V gene has CDR1 MNHEY and CDR2 SVGAGI. The CDR3 sequence is 15 residues long. V lost 6 bases and J lost 0; bases outside the gene matches: 3. The DNA of the CDR3 is TGTGCCAGCAGACCGACAGGGGGCTCTGGAAACACCATATATTTT. Protein product: CASRPTGGSGNTIYF.

The chain employs TRBV4-2 and TRBJ2-5, with TRBD2 identical over 10 bases. V was clipped by 0 bases and J by 9 bases; unmatched bases: 13. Germline-derived CDR1 and CDR2 are LGHNA and YNFKEQ. The CDR3 covers 17 residues. CDR3 nucleotides: TGTGCCAGCAGCCAAGATTTGACTAGCGGGCCGCAGGAGGCCCAGTACTTC. It is translated as CASSQDLTSGPQEAQYF.